This entry describes one TCR beta chain. This clonotype has ten or more counts. No antigen is known for it. No base quality values were provided; no much bigger clone lies one nucleotide off. The meaning of the sample's treatment or condition label: allogeneic hematopoietic cell transplantation with graft depleted of TCRalphabeta T cells and CD19 B cells. The children who served as transplant recipients had been given grafts of TCRalphabeta/CD19-depleted allogeneic hematopoietic cells. Libraries came from PCR. Instrument used: Illumina HiSeq 2500. Molecular barcoding was employed in the preparation of TCR libraries, with unique molecular identifiers being used to normalize TCRbeta repertoire quantification. TCRdb's own reprocessing of the public reads used fastp at Q25 and MiXCR and kept productive beta chains. Under each unique CDR3 protein, matching rows form one entry showing the most common genes and DNA. The sample table records around 300,000 distinct CDR3 sequences; around a tenth of these occur just once. The ten top clones hold 23% of the sample.

The data originate from a study of T-cell reconstitution after alpha-beta-depleted transplantation in children (dated by TCRdb to about 2016). About the study as a whole: The study quantitatively tracked T-cell immune reconstitution after TCRalphabeta/CD19-depleted allogeneic hematopoietic cell transplantation in children using TCR repertoire profiling. General findings and caveats noted by the study authors: About two months after transplant, the apparently early recovery of alphabetaT-cell counts reportedly depended on just several hundred clones that had expanded rapidly and came from non-depleted graft cells. The high TCRbeta diversity at day 60 in some patients was ascribed to recipient T cells and intrathymic progenitors that had survived conditioning. Hyperexpanded clone frequencies declined over subsequent months; after one year, T-cell counts and TCRbeta diversity were mostly attributed to newly produced T cells.

The cysteine opens and the phenylalanine closes a CDR3 of 13 amino acids. The sequence is cut down to CDR3 DNA, 39 bases in frame from base 1. Per the germline V gene, SQVTM is the CDR1 and ANQGSEA is the CDR2. Trimmed from V: 7 bases; trimmed from J: 0 bases; junction bases lacking a gene match: 2. Sequencing used peripheral blood, obtained 180 days after TCRalphabeta/CD19-depleted stem cell transplant. The sequence links TRBV29-1 to TRBJ2-2; TRBD1 fits 7 bases in the junction. The sequence was collected from a male patient between 2 and 10 years old who had a stem cell transplant for chronic granulomatous disease, so the T cells may come from the graft donor. In nucleotides, the sequence is TGCAGCGCGACAGGGTCGAACACCGGGGAGCTGTTTTTT. Protein translation: CSATGSNTGELFF.